These 22 T cell receptor beta chains were all obtained from the same sample, sequenced in a study of blood T cell repertoires in COVID-19. The data were produced by immunoSEQ multiplex PCR, yet TCRdb's version contains in-frame clones alone and is incomplete. This table has 150,000 or so clones, 80% to 95% appearing once. Sequencing was performed on peripheral blood. The receptors originated from a man aged 25-45 years with COVID-19, enrolled during active disease.

The V call is TRBV13, the J call TRBJ2-1, with D maybe TRBD2 (6 bases). CDR1 and CDR2 (germline): PRHDT, FYEKMQ (reference sequence). This CDR3 region has 16 residues. V was shortened by 0 bases and J by 6 bases, with 15 bases between the two germline ends. The CDR3, as DNA: TGTGCCAGCAGCTTAGGGGGACTTTACCTGAGCAATGAGCAGTTCTTC. Translated: CASSLGGLYLSNEQFF. The full variable domain, with the rest looked up from reference TRBV13 and TRBJ2-1, is AAGVIQSPRHLIKEKRETATLKCYPIPRHDTVYWYQQGPGQDPQFLISFYEKMQSDKGSIPDRFSAQQFSDYHSELNMSSLELGDSALYFCASSLGGLYLSNEQFFGPGTRLTVL.

This chain connects TRBV7-2 to TRBJ1-1, with D maybe TRBD1 (6 bases). V was pared by 9 bases and J by 2 bases, with 13 bases between. Germline V gene sequence: CDR1 SGHTA, CDR2 FQGNSA. The CDR3 loop spans 13 amino acids. The CDR3 DNA is TGTGCCAGTGCGGACAGACCTAACACTGAAGCTTTCTTT. As protein: CASADRPNTEAFF.

J is TRBJ1-5 and V is TRBV2; D is undetermined. The CDR3 length is 15 residues. Per the germline V gene, CDR1 is SNHLY and CDR2 is FYNNEI. V was trimmed by 6 bases and J by 0 bases, leaving 12 bases between them. The CDR3 DNA is TGTGCCAGCAGGGGCCAGTCGATTAGCAATCAGCCCCAGCATTTT. Translating gives CASRGQSISNQPQHF.

The chain couples TRBV19 to TRBJ1-1, with 9 bases lining up with TRBD1. The V gene end was trimmed by 5 bases and the J gene end by 2 bases; junction bases not matched to a gene: 6. The CDR3 is 15 amino acids. Germline assignment: CDR1 LNHDA and CDR2 SQIVND (reference sequence). The CDR3 is CASSSYRGRNTEAFF. The CDR3 nucleotides read TGTGCCAGTAGTTCATACAGGGGGCGCAACACTGAAGCTTTCTTT. Complete variable domain (other parts from reference TRBV19 and TRBJ1-1): DGGITQSPKYLFRKEGQNVTLSCEQNLNHDAMYWYRQDPGQGLRLIYYSQIVNDFQKGDIAEGYSVSREKKESFPLTVTSAQKNPTAFYLCASSSYRGRNTEAFFGQGTRLTVV.

This chain joins TRBV28 and TRBJ2-1; 11 bases agree with TRBD2. This CDR3 is 16 amino acids long. V was pared by 6 bases and J by 4 bases, with 8 bases of the junction left unmatched. CDR1 is MDHEN and CDR2 is SYDVKM in the germline V gene. DNA for the CDR3: TGTGCCAGCAGCCTACTAGCGGGAGAAGTGTACAATGAGCAGTTCTTC. Amino acid sequence: CASSLLAGEVYNEQFF.

This rearrangement joins TRBV6-1 to TRBJ2-1; 9 nucleotides match TRBD2. Trimming cost V 2 bases and J 7 bases; bases outside gene matches: 6. Germline V gene data show CDR1 as MNHNS and CDR2 as SASEGT. The CDR3 runs 15 residues. The CDR3 DNA follows: TGTGCCAGCAGTGAAATGGCGGGAGGGTGGAATGAGCAGTTCTTC. This sequence encodes CASSEMAGGWNEQFF.

The chain combines TRBV7-8 with TRBJ1-5, with D perhaps matching TRBD1 (6 bases). The V gene's germline CDR1 is SGHVS and CDR2 FQNEAQ. V shed 3 bases and J shed 7 bases, with 16 bases lying between them. CDR3 length equals 15 residues. CDR3 sequence reads: CASSFGGGEGQPQHF. The CDR3 DNA reads as TGTGCCAGCAGCTTTGGAGGGGGGGAAGGGCAGCCCCAGCATTTT.

Only one count was recorded for this clone. The rearrangement joins TRBV28 to TRBJ2-5; the D gene is possibly TRBD2 (5 bases). This CDR3 has 19 residues. From germline, CDR1 is MDHEN and CDR2 SYDVKM. Between the trimmed V and J ends, which lost 2 bases and 0 bases, there was a span of 22 bases. The CDR3 sequence is CASSLERYSKGQYQETQYF. CDR3 bases: TGTGCCAGCAGTTTAGAGCGGTACAGTAAGGGCCAGTACCAAGAGACCCAGTACTTC.

J is TRBJ1-1 and V is TRBV27, with a possible D match to TRBD1 (5 bases). Trimming took off 1 base at V and 1 base at J, with 10 bases between the two ends. Germline CDR1 MNHEY, CDR2 SMNVEV (reference sequence). The CDR3 has 15 amino acids. CDR3 sequence: CASSLYPDRNTEAFF. CDR3 nucleotides: TGTGCCAGCAGTTTATATCCCGACAGGAACACTGAAGCTTTCTTT.

The V and J genes are TRBV7-2 and TRBJ1-3, with unresolved D. V dropped 6 bases and J dropped 0 bases, with 9 bases sitting between them. Germline CDR1 and CDR2: SGHTA and FQGNSA. The CDR3 contains 14 residues. The CDR3 region has the DNA TGTGCCAGCAGACTCGGGAACTCTGGAAACACCATATATTTT. Its protein is CASRLGNSGNTIYF.

V usage is TRBV28 and J usage is TRBJ1-4, with D unclear. The V gene's germline CDR1 is MDHEN and CDR2 SYDVKM. Trimming removed 4 bases from V and 3 bases from J, with 9 bases in between. The CDR3 has 14 residues. CDR3 nucleotides: TGTGCCAGCAGTTCTACAGCACCTAATGAAAAACTGTTTTTT. Protein product: CASSSTAPNEKLFF.

This chain links TRBV24-1 with TRBJ2-7; 9 bases are shared with TRBD1. The J segment lost 4 bases and the V segment lost 6 bases, leaving 6 bases of the junction unmatched. Germline V CDR1 and CDR2: KGHDR, SFDVKD. CDR3 length equals 14 residues. The CDR3 DNA reads TGTGCCACCAGTATAGGGGGACAGGGTTACGAGCAGTACTTC. It is translated as CATSIGGQGYEQYF.

The CDR3 DNA follows: TGTGCCAGCAGCATGCCGGGACAGGGAGGCACCGGGGAGCTGTTTTTT. It codes for CASSMPGQGGTGELFF. This chain joins TRBV5-6 and TRBJ2-2; TRBD1 aligns across 9 bases. This CDR3 has 16 residues. The ends lost 4 bases at V and 4 bases at J; junction bases unmatched: 8. From germline, CDR1 is SGHDT and CDR2 YYEEEE.

The chain recombines TRBV7-2 with TRBJ2-1, with 11 bases lining up with TRBD1. Per germline, CDR1 SGHTA and CDR2 FQGNSA. Trimming cost V 2 bases and J 6 bases; bases outside gene matches: 9. The CDR3 length is 17 residues. The CDR3: CASSLILGQGVGNEQFF. The CDR3 nucleotides read TGTGCCAGCAGCTTAATTCTGGGACAGGGGGTAGGCAATGAGCAGTTCTTC.

This chain links TRBV6-2 or TRBV6-3 with TRBJ1-2; TRBD1 agrees at 8 bases. CDR3 size: 14 residues. V shed 2 bases, J shed 6 bases, and the junction held 5 bases outside the gene matches. Germline CDR1 and CDR2: MNHEY and SVGEGT. CDR3 DNA: TGTGCCAGCAGTTACGGACAGGGTGTCGATGGCTACACCTTC. Its protein product is CASSYGQGVDGYTF.

V and J are TRBV29-1 and TRBJ2-7; a weak D match, TRBD1 (5 bases). Germline values: CDR1 SQVTM, CDR2 ANQGSEA. V lost 0 bases, J lost 3 bases, and 9 bases lay in between. There are 13 residues in the CDR3. The CDR3 reads CSVEETGNYEQYF. For the CDR3, the DNA is TGCAGCGTTGAAGAAACAGGAAACTACGAGCAGTACTTC.

This clone occurred once. The rearrangement joins TRBV6-5 to TRBJ1-1; D is ambiguous. Germline V CDR1 and CDR2: MNHEY, SVGAGI. Trimming pared 0 bases from V and 7 bases from J, leaving 15 bases between. The CDR3 extends over 15 amino acids. The CDR3, as DNA: TGTGCCAGCAGTTACTCAATACGGGGTGGCGGTGAAGCTTTCTTT. Its protein is CASSYSIRGGGEAFF.

The chain joins TRBV7-3 to TRBJ2-1; 9 positions agree with TRBD2. V was clipped by 3 bases and J by 5 bases; unmatched bases: 5. Germline V gene data show CDR1 as SGHTA and CDR2 as FQGTGA. There are 15 residues in the CDR3. The CDR3 sequence is CASSFMAGGNNEQFF. Written as DNA, the CDR3 is TGTGCCAGCAGCTTCATGGCGGGAGGGAACAATGAGCAGTTCTTC.

This sequence joins TRBV7-2 and TRBJ1-1; D is ambiguous. Germline V gene data show CDR1 as SGHTA and CDR2 as FQGNSA. There are 13 residues in the CDR3. Deletions cut 5 bases from V and 7 bases from J, with 14 bases between. The CDR3 spells CASSLVPTSEAFF. The CDR3 DNA reads TGTGCCAGCAGCCTAGTCCCCACGAGTGAAGCTTTCTTT.

The gene calls are TRBV5-5 and TRBJ1-2; D may be TRBD1 (5 bases). CDR3 size: 16 residues. Deletions cut 5 bases from V and 4 bases from J, with 21 bases between. In germline, CDR1 is SGHKS, CDR2 YYEKEE (reference sequence). The CDR3 sequence: CASSSNPGQGGYGYTF. CDR3 nucleotides: TGTGCCAGCAGTAGTAATCCGGGTCAGGGAGGCTATGGCTACACCTTC.

The gene calls are TRBV4-1 and TRBJ2-4, with D possibly matching TRBD2 (6 bases). Germline CDR1 is MGHRA and CDR2 is YSYEKL. The length of the CDR3 is 18 residues. V was trimmed by 0 bases and J by 2 bases, leaving 17 bases between them. CDR3 DNA: TGCGCCAGCAGCCAAGATTTATTAAGGGAGGTGACCAAAAACATTCAGTACTTC. As protein: CASSQDLLREVTKNIQYF.

This clone was seen just once. CDR3 residues: CASSHQARSYNSPLHF. The DNA of the CDR3 is TGTGCCAGCAGCCATCAAGCTCGGTCCTATAATTCACCCCTCCACTTT. The gene calls are TRBV16 and TRBJ1-6; D is uncertain. The germline V gene has CDR1 KGHSY and CDR2 FQNENV. The CDR3 runs to 16 residues. The V and J ends lost 3 bases and 1 base respectively, with 10 bases between them. Using reference TRBV16 and TRBJ1-6 for the parts outside the CDR3, the full variable domain is GEEVAQTPKHLVRGEGQKAKLYCAPIKGHSYVFWYQQVLKNEFKFLISFQNENVFDETGMPKERFSAKCLPNSPCSLEIQATKLEDSAVYFCASSHQARSYNSPLHFGNGTRLTVT.